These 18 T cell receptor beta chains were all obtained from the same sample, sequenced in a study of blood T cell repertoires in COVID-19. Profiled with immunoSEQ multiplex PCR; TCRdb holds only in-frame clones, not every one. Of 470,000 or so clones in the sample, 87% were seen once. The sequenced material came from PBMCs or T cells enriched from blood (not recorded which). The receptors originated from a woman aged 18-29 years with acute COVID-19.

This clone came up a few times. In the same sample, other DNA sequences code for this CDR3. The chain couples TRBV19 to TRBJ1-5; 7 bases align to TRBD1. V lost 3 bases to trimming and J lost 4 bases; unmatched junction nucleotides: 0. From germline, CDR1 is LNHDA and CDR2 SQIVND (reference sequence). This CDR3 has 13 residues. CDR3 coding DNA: TGTGCCAGTAGTATCAGGGGGAATCAGCCCCAGCATTTT. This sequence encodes CASSIRGNQPQHF.

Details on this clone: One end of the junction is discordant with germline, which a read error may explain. CDR3 sequence: CASSDLGRDRVGSF. Written as DNA, the CDR3 is TGTGCCAGCAGTGACCTTGGCCGGGACAGGGTGGGATCTTTC. This chain joins TRBV6-1 and TRBJ1-2, with 9 bases identical to TRBD1. CDR1 and CDR2 from the germline V gene are MNHNS and SASEGT. The CDR3 has 14 residues.

CDR3: CASSPNPAVNIQYF. In nucleotides, the CDR3 is TGTGCCAGCAGCCCCAACCCCGCGGTAAACATTCAGTACTTC. The chain employs TRBV7-2 and TRBJ2-4; no clear D. The CDR3 covers 14 residues. Germline V gene data show CDR1 as SGHTA and CDR2 as FQGNSA. Trimming removed 5 bases from V and 6 bases from J, with 14 bases in between.

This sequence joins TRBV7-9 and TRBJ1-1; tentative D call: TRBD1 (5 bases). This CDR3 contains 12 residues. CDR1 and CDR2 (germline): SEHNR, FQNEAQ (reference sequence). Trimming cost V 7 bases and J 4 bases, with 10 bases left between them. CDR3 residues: CASNQGGTEAFF. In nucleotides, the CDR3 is TGTGCCAGCAACCAGGGAGGCACTGAAGCTTTCTTT.

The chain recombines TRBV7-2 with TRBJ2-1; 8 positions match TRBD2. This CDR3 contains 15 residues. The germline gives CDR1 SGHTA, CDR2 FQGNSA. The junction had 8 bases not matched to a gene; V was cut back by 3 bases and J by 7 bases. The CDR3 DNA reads TGTGCCAGCAGCTTCGCGGGACTAGTCGGTAATGAGCAGTTCTTC. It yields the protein CASSFAGLVGNEQFF.

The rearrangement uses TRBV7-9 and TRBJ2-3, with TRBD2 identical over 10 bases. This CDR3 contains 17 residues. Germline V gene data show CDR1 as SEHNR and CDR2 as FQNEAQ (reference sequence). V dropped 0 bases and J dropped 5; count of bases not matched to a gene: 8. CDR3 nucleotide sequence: TGTGCCAGCAGCTTAGCTGTAAGCGGGGGGGCCCGAGATACGCAGTATTTT. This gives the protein CASSLAVSGGARDTQYF.

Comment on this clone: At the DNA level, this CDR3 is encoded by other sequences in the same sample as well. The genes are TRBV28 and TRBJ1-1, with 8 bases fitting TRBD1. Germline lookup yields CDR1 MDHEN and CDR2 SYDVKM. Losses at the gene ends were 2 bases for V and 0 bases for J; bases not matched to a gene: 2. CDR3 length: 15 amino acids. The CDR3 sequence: CASSLGTGLNTEAFF. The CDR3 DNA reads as TGTGCCAGCAGTTTAGGGACAGGTTTGAACACTGAAGCTTTCTTT.

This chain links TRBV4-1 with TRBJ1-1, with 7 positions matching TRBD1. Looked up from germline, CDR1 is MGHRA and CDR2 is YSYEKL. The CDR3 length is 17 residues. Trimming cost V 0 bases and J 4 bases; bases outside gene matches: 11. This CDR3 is CASSQEVRGHPSTEAFF. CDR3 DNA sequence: TGCGCCAGCAGCCAAGAGGTGAGGGGGCATCCGTCCACTGAAGCTTTCTTT.

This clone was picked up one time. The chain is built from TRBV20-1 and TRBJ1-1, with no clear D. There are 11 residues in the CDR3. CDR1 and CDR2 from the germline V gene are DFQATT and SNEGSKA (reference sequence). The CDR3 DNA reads TGCAGGATGGGCCTCCCCACTGAAGCTTTCTTT. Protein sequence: CRMGLPTEAFF.

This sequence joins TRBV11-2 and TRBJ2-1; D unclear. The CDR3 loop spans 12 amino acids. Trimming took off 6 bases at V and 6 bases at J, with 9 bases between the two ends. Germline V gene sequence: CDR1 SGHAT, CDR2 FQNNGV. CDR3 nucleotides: TGTGCCAGCAGTTTACGGTCCAATGAGCAGTTCTTC. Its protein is CASSLRSNEQFF.

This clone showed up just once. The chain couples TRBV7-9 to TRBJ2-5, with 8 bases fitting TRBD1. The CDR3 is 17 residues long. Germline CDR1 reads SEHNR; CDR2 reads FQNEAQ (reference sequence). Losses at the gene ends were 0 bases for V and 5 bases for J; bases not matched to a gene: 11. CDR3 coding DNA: TGTGCCAGCAGCTTAGCGCCCCCGACAGGGGATAAGGAGACCCAGTACTTC. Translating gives CASSLAPPTGDKETQYF.

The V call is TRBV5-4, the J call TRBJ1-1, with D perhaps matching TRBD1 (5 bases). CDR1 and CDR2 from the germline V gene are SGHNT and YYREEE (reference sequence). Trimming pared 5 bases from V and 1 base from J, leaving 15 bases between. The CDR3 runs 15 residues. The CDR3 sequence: CASSPDRHQNTEAFF. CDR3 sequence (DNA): TGTGCCAGCAGTCCAGACAGACACCAGAACACTGAAGCTTTCTTT.

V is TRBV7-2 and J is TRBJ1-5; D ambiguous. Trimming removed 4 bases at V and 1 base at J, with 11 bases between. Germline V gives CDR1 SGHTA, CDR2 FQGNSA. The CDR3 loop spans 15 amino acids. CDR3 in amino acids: CASSSQAFSNQPQHF. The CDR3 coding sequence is TGTGCCAGCAGCTCCCAGGCTTTCAGCAATCAGCCCCAGCATTTT.

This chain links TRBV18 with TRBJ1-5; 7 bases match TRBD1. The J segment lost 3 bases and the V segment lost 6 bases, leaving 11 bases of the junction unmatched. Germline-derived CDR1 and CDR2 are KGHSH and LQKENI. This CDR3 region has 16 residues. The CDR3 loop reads CASSPSGQKYNQPQHF. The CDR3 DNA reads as TGTGCCAGCTCGCCTTCGGGACAGAAATACAATCAGCCCCAGCATTTT.

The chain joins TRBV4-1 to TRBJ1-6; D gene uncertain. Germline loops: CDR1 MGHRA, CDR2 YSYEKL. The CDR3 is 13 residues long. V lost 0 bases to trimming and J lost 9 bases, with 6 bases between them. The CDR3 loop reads CASSQDSGSPLHF. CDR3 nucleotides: TGCGCCAGCAGCCAAGACTCGGGTTCACCCCTCCACTTT.

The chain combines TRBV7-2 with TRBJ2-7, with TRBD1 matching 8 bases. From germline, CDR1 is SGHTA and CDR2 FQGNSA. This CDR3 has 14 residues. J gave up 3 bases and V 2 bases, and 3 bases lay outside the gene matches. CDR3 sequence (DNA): TGTGCCAGCAGCTTAATAACAGGGGGCTACGAGCAGTACTTC. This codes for CASSLITGGYEQYF.

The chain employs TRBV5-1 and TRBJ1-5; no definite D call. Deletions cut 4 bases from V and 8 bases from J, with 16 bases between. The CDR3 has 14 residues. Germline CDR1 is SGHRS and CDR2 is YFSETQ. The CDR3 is CASSVRSGVEPQHF. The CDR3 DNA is TGCGCCAGCAGCGTCCGATCCGGGGTAGAGCCCCAGCATTTT.

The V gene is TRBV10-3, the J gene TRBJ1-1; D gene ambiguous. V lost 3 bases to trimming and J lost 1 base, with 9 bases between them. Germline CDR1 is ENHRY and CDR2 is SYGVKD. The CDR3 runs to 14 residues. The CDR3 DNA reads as TGTGCCATCAGTGAAAATGCGGGGAACACTGAAGCTTTCTTT. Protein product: CAISENAGNTEAFF.